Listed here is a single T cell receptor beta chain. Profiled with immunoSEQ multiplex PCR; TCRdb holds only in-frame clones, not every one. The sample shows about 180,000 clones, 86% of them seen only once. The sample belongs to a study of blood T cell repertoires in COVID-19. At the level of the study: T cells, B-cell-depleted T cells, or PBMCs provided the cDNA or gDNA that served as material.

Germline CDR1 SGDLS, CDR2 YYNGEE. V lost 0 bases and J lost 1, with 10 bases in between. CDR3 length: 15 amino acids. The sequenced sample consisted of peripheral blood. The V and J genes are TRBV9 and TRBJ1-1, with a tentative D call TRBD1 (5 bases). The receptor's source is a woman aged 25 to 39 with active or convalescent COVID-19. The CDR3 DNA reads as TGTGCCAGCAGCGTAGGGAGGAGGGGGAACACTGAAGCTTTCTTT. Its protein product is CASSVGRRGNTEAFF.